One sample yielded the 31 T cell receptor beta chains listed below, sequenced in a study of T cells after yellow fever vaccination. TCRdb analysed the 5' RACE reads with MiXCR anew, one entry per CDR3 protein. The table records approximately 250,000 distinct CDR3 sequences, around 5.3% of them present only once. The sample consisted of CD4+ T cells sorted from PBMCs, taken on the day of the yellow fever booster vaccination. The source of these receptors is a man between 18 and 35 years old who received the YFV17D yellow fever vaccine.

V usage is TRBV12-3 or TRBV12-4 and J usage is TRBJ2-7; 9 bases are shared with TRBD1. The V segment lost 7 bases and the J segment 0 bases; nucleotides outside the gene matches: 7. The CDR3 consists of 15 residues. CDR3 nucleotide sequence: TGTGCCAGCACCTTAGGACAGGGGAACTCCTACGAGCAGTACTTC. Translation: CASTLGQGNSYEQYF.

Ten or more counts support this clonotype. The DNA of the CDR3 is TGCGCCAGCAGCTTGGAAGGGACAGGGGTTTCACCCCTCCACTTT. It codes for CASSLEGTGVSPLHF. The chain is built from TRBV5-1 and TRBJ1-6, with TRBD1 matching over 10 bases. CDR1 is SGHRS, CDR2 YFSETQ, per germline. The CDR3 totals 15 residues. The ends lost 0 bases at V and 9 bases at J; junction bases unmatched: 3. Based on the CDR3 plus reference TRBV5-1 and TRBJ1-6, the full variable domain is KAGVTQTPRYLIKTRGQQVTLSCSPISGHRSVSWYQQTPGQGLQFLFEYFSETQRNKGNFPGRFSGRQFSNSRSEMNVSTLELGDSALYLCASSLEGTGVSPLHFGNGTRLTVT.

V and J are TRBV7-2 and TRBJ2-3; 8 nucleotides agree with TRBD2. The CDR3 has 16 amino acids. V lost 1 base to trimming and J lost 4 bases; unmatched junction nucleotides: 7. Looked up from germline, CDR1 is SGHTA and CDR2 is FQGNSA. The DNA of the CDR3 is TGTGCCAGCAGCTTAGTGGGGACTAGTTTTGCAGATACGCAGTATTTT. This translates into CASSLVGTSFADTQYF.

The table lists this clonotype with many counts. The chain is built from TRBV20-1 and TRBJ2-1; the match to TRBD2 covers 7 bases. Looked up from germline, CDR1 is DFQATT and CDR2 is SNEGSKA (reference sequence). J gave up 5 bases and V 1 base, and 8 bases lay outside the gene matches. The CDR3 has 15 residues. The CDR3 region has the DNA TGCAGTGCTAGAGTGTCGCGACGGGGGGACAATGAGCAGTTCTTC. This translates into CSARVSRRGDNEQFF.

Comments on this clonotype: This may stem from a read error, because a much larger clone lies one nucleotide away. The chain has TRBV5-1 and TRBJ2-1, with D possibly matching TRBD2 (7 bases). CDR1 and CDR2 from the germline V gene are SGHRS and YFSETQ. The CDR3 is 15 amino acids. The CDR3 loop is CASSFPGGGDNVQFF. CDR3 in DNA: TGCGCCAGCAGCTTCCCGGGGGGCGGCGACAATGTGCAGTTCTTC.

Only a few counts were recorded for this clonotype. This rearrangement joins TRBV6-2 or TRBV6-3 to TRBJ2-5; D is unresolved. Germline CDR1 MNHEY, CDR2 SVGEGT. The CDR3 is 15 residues long. The V gene lost 0 bases and the J gene lost 0 bases, with 8 bases spanning the gap. As DNA, the CDR3 is TGTGCCAGCAGTTACTCGAAGCTGAACCAAGAGACCCAGTACTTC. This gives the protein CASSYSKLNQETQYF.

This clonotype was observed a few times. The V and J genes are TRBV6-5 and TRBJ2-7; the match to TRBD2 covers 7 bases. CDR1 and CDR2 from the germline V gene are MNHEY and SVGAGI. V trimming: 2 bases; J trimming: 0 bases; junction bases outside the gene matches: 7. The length of the CDR3 is 16 residues. CDR3 loop: CASSYGGGHISYEQYF. CDR3 in DNA: TGTGCCAGCAGTTACGGGGGAGGGCACATCTCCTACGAGCAGTACTTC.

This clonotype appeared many times. The chain employs TRBV10-3 and TRBJ2-3; possible D gene TRBD2, 6 bases. This CDR3 contains 12 residues. The V gene lost 10 bases and the J gene lost 5 bases, with 13 bases spanning the gap. Germline loops: CDR1 ENHRY, CDR2 SYGVKD. CDR3 in amino acids: CANGDSGDTQYF. The CDR3 DNA sequence: TGTGCCAACGGGGACTCGGGAGATACGCAGTATTTT.

This rearrangement joins TRBV4-1 to TRBJ2-1; D is possibly TRBD1 (6 bases). V was pared by 6 bases and J by 0 bases, with 12 bases between. This CDR3 is 15 amino acids long. CDR1 and CDR2 (germline): MGHRA, YSYEKL. Here the CDR3 reads CASRMDSNSYNEQFF. The CDR3 nucleotides are TGCGCCAGCAGAATGGACAGCAACTCCTACAATGAGCAGTTCTTC.

This clonotype was detected ten times or more. The V call is TRBV6-6, the J call TRBJ2-7; TRBD2 is a possible D gene (5 bases). The V end was cut by 4 bases, the J end by 0 bases, with 7 bases between. Germline V gene sequence: CDR1 MNHNY, CDR2 SVGAGI (reference sequence). This CDR3 is built from 13 residues. The CDR3 loop is CASSSGISYEQYF. For the CDR3, the DNA is TGTGCCAGCAGTTCCGGGATCTCCTACGAGCAGTACTTC.

Many counts were recorded for this clonotype. This chain connects TRBV7-2 to TRBJ1-1; D not resolved. The germline V gene encodes CDR1 SGHTA and CDR2 FQGNSA. With 5 bases removed from V and 5 bases from J, the gap between germline ends came to 18 bases. The CDR3 spans 15 residues. Written as DNA, the CDR3 is TGTGCCAGCAGCCTCTCGGCGAGCATGAGGACTGAAGCTTTCTTT. It translates to CASSLSASMRTEAFF.

Ten or more counts support this clonotype. The chain recombines TRBV11-2 with TRBJ2-2; 14 positions match TRBD2. Losses at the gene ends were 5 bases for V and 0 bases for J; bases not matched to a gene: 5. In germline, CDR1 is SGHAT, CDR2 FQNNGV. The length of the CDR3 is 18 residues. In DNA form, the CDR3 reads TGTGCCAGCAGCCCGACTAGCGGGGGGGTCGCGAACACCGGGGAGCTGTTTTTT. This translates into CASSPTSGGVANTGELFF.

The chain uses TRBV5-1 and TRBJ1-2, with unresolved D. CDR3 length: 14 residues. Trimming left V 4 bases short and J 0 bases short, with 10 bases between. Germline lookup yields CDR1 SGHRS and CDR2 YFSETQ. CDR3 amino acids: CASSPESSNYGYTF. CDR3 bases: TGCGCCAGCAGCCCCGAGTCTTCTAACTATGGCTACACCTTC.

In this sample, this clonotype turned up a few times. The CDR3 DNA sequence: TGCGCCAGCAGTCCAAGACAGGGGGCCCTTGGGGAGACCCAGTACTTC. This gives the protein CASSPRQGALGETQYF. This chain connects TRBV5-1 to TRBJ2-5; 10 bases match TRBD1. This CDR3 is 16 amino acids long. Germline values: CDR1 SGHRS, CDR2 YFSETQ. V lost 5 bases, J lost 5 bases, and 12 bases stayed unmatched.

This clonotype showed up just a few times. The V and J genes are TRBV7-9 and TRBJ2-5; D unresolved. Germline CDR1 and CDR2: SEHNR and FQNEAQ (reference sequence). This CDR3 is built from 15 residues. Between the trimmed V and J ends, which lost 5 bases and 2 bases, there was a span of 15 bases. The chain's CDR3 is CASSPNLLYQETQYF. DNA for the CDR3: TGTGCCAGCAGCCCGAATTTACTGTATCAAGAGACCCAGTACTTC. Full variable domain (outside the CDR3, taken from reference TRBV7-9 and TRBJ2-5): DTGVSQNPRHKITKRGQNVTFRCDPISEHNRLYWYRQTLGQGPEFLTYFQNEAQLEKSRLLSDRFSAERPKGSFSTLEIQRTEQGDSAMYLCASSPNLLYQETQYFGPGTRLLVL.

This clonotype was detected many times. This chain connects TRBV5-4 to TRBJ2-4; D uncertain. Trimming cost V 0 bases and J 3 bases, with 7 bases left between them. This CDR3 spans 14 amino acids. CDR1 is SGHNT, CDR2 YYREEE, per germline (reference sequence). CDR3 residues: CASSLGEIKNIQYF. The CDR3 nucleotides are TGTGCCAGCAGCTTGGGCGAAATCAAAAACATTCAGTACTTC.

This clonotype was detected only a few times. The CDR3 DNA is TGTGCCACCAGCAGAGATTTGGGACAGGTTCCGAACACCGGGGAGCTGTTTTTT. It is translated as CATSRDLGQVPNTGELFF. This chain joins TRBV15 and TRBJ2-2; 8 bases agree with TRBD1. Per the germline V gene, CDR1 is LNHNV and CDR2 is YYDKDF (reference sequence). This CDR3 spans 18 amino acids. Unmatched junction bases numbered 6, after V lost 0 bases and J lost 0 bases.

This clonotype has a handful of counts. The chain joins TRBV5-1 to TRBJ1-5, with TRBD1 as a possible D gene (5 bases). V was shortened by 1 base and J by 1 base, with 9 bases between the two germline ends. The CDR3 spans 15 residues. Germline V gene data show CDR1 as SGHRS and CDR2 as YFSETQ. The CDR3 DNA sequence: TGCGCCAGCAGCTTGTACGGGGGGAGCAATCAGCCCCAGCATTTT. Its protein product is CASSLYGGSNQPQHF.

The genes are TRBV7-8 and TRBJ2-1; D unclear. Germline assignment: CDR1 SGHVS and CDR2 FQNEAQ. V was shortened by 2 bases and J by 8 bases, with 16 bases between the two germline ends. The CDR3 is 15 residues long. As DNA, the CDR3 is TGTGCCAGCAGCTTAATGGGAACCCTTGGGGATGAGCAGTTCTTC. It is translated as CASSLMGTLGDEQFF.

The rearrangement uses TRBV27 and TRBJ2-7; D not certain. The CDR3 runs to 15 residues. Trimming pared 6 bases from V and 0 bases from J, leaving 15 bases between. Germline CDR1 and CDR2: MNHEY and SMNVEV (reference sequence). The CDR3 is CASSKTYSSSYEQYF. CDR3 sequence (DNA): TGTGCCAGCAGCAAGACATATTCGAGCTCCTACGAGCAGTACTTC.

The chain links TRBV11-1 to TRBJ2-4; D is undetermined. Germline CDR1 and CDR2: SGHAT and FQDESV (reference sequence). This CDR3 has 13 amino acids. Trimming shortened V by 0 bases and J by 2 bases, and 2 bases separated the two germline ends. In DNA, the CDR3 is TGTGCCAGCAGCTTAGCGACCAAAAACATTCAGTACTTC. Translating gives CASSLATKNIQYF.

This clonotype came up a few times. The J gene is TRBJ1-3, the V gene TRBV3-1; D gene unclear. The ends were cut back, 4 bases at V and 0 bases at J, with 16 bases in the middle. CDR3 length equals 17 residues. CDR1 and CDR2 from the germline V gene are LGHDT and YNNKEL (reference sequence). The CDR3 sequence: CASSRGLQLHSGNTIYF. CDR3 coding DNA: TGTGCCAGCAGCCGTGGGTTACAGTTACACTCTGGAAACACCATATATTTT. Looking up the rest from reference TRBV3-1 and TRBJ1-3 gives the full variable domain: DTAVSQTPKYLVTQMGNDKSIKCEQNLGHDTMYWYKQDSKKFLKIMFSYNNKELIINETVPNRFSPKSPDKAHLNLHINSLELGDSAVYFCASSRGLQLHSGNTIYFGEGSWLTVV.

CDR3 in amino acids: CASSPWGGGGANVLTF. CDR3 coding DNA: TGCGCCAGCAGCCCCTGGGGGGGCGGTGGGGCCAACGTCCTGACTTTC. This rearrangement joins TRBV5-1 to TRBJ2-6; a weak D match, TRBD2 (7 bases). The length of the CDR3 is 16 residues. Trimming removed 4 bases from V and 3 bases from J, with 14 bases in between. Germline V CDR1 and CDR2: SGHRS, YFSETQ.

A few counts support this clonotype. This chain uses TRBV11-2 with TRBJ1-1; 7 bases align to TRBD1. With 4 bases clipped from V and 3 bases from J, the junction kept 14 bases outside the gene matches. The CDR3 length is 17 residues. The germline V gene encodes CDR1 SGHAT and CDR2 FQNNGV. The CDR3 DNA reads TGTGCCAGCAGCTCCTCATCGTTGGACAGGCCTTACACTGAAGCTTTCTTT. Protein: CASSSSSLDRPYTEAFF.

This clonotype was counted ten times or more. V is TRBV7-9 and J is TRBJ2-5, with 7 bases lining up with TRBD1. The V segment lost 5 bases and the J segment 3 bases; nucleotides outside the gene matches: 9. Germline CDR1 SEHNR, CDR2 FQNEAQ (reference sequence). The CDR3 is made up of 15 amino acids. The CDR3 here is CASSPQTGSEETQYF. CDR3 nucleotide sequence: TGTGCCAGCAGCCCCCAGACAGGGTCGGAAGAGACCCAGTACTTC.

This clonotype has at least ten counts. The genes are TRBV20-1 and TRBJ2-3, with a tentative D call TRBD1 (5 bases). V was cut by 0 bases and J by 14 bases, with 21 bases left in between. This CDR3 comprises 14 residues. CDR1 and CDR2 (germline): DFQATT, SNEGSKA (reference sequence). The chain's CDR3 is CSARDPQGWFSLYF. The CDR3 bases are TGCAGTGCTAGAGACCCCCAGGGATGGTTCTCGCTGTATTTT.

This clonotype was observed at least ten times. The J gene is TRBJ1-2, the V gene TRBV20-1; D is ambiguous. From germline, CDR1 is DFQATT and CDR2 SNEGSKA (reference sequence). V was pared by 3 bases and J by 0 bases, with 5 bases between. The CDR3 is 12 amino acids. The CDR3 spells CSARTPNYGYTF. As DNA, the CDR3 is TGCAGTGCTAGGACACCTAACTATGGCTACACCTTC.

The chain uses TRBV5-4 and TRBJ2-5, with no clear D. V lost 0 bases and J 4 bases, leaving 7 bases between the germline ends. From germline, CDR1 is SGHNT and CDR2 YYREEE (reference sequence). This CDR3 is 13 amino acids long. CDR3: CASSLAELETQYF. CDR3 bases: TGTGCCAGCAGCTTGGCCGAGTTAGAGACCCAGTACTTC.

The rearrangement joins TRBV18 to TRBJ2-3; D not certain. Germline CDR1 KGHSH, CDR2 LQKENI. Trimming shortened V by 7 bases and J by 2 bases, and 10 bases separated the two germline ends. The CDR3 is 13 amino acids. CDR3 in DNA: TGTGCCAGCTGGAAAGACCTCACAGATACGCAGTATTTT. Translated: CASWKDLTDTQYF.

This clonotype was detected ten times or more. The chain has TRBV5-6 and TRBJ1-2; D might be TRBD1 (5 bases). The germline V gene encodes CDR1 SGHDT and CDR2 YYEEEE. The CDR3 contains 18 residues. V lost 4 bases to trimming and J lost 0 bases, with 22 bases between them. CDR3 loop: CASSLRPTGTGSNYGYTF. Written as DNA, the CDR3 is TGTGCCAGCAGCCTCCGACCCACCGGGACTGGATCTAACTATGGCTACACCTTC. Looking up the rest from reference TRBV5-6 and TRBJ1-2 gives the full variable domain: DAGVTQSPTHLIKTRGQQVTLRCSPKSGHDTVSWYQQALGQGPQFIFQYYEEEERQRGNFPDRFSGHQFPNYSSELNVNALLLGDSALYLCASSLRPTGTGSNYGYTFGSGTRLTVV.

This clonotype has only a few counts. V gene TRBV15 combines with J gene TRBJ1-5; the match to TRBD1 covers 8 bases. The germline V gene has CDR1 LNHNV and CDR2 YYDKDF (reference sequence). V trimming: 2 bases; J trimming: 6 bases; junction bases outside the gene matches: 6. The CDR3 is 15 amino acids. The CDR3, as DNA: TGTGCCACCAGCAGAACTACCGGACAGGGTCAGCCCCAGCATTTT. Residues: CATSRTTGQGQPQHF.